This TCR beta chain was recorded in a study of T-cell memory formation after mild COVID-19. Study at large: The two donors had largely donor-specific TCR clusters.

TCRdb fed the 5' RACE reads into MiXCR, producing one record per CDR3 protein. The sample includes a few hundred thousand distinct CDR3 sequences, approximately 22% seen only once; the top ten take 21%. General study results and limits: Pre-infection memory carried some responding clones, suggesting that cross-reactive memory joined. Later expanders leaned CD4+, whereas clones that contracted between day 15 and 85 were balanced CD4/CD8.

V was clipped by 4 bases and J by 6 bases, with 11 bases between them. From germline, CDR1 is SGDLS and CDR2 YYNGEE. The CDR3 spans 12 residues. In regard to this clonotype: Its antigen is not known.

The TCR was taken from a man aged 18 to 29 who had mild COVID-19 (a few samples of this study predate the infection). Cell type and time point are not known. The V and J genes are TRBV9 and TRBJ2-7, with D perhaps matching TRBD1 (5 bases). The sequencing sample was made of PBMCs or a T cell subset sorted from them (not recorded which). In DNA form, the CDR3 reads TGTGCCAGCAGCCAGGGCTTCGGCGAGCAGTACTTC. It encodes CASSQGFGEQYF.